Presented here are 30 T cell receptor beta chains from one specimen sequenced in a study of CD8 T cells in ankylosing spondylitis. TCRdb independently ran MiXCR on the 5' RACE reads; one entry per CDR3 protein. The sample contains 80,000 to 100,000 distinct CDR3 sequences, roughly 8.3% of which appear only once. Sequences were obtained from blood, either unsorted or a sorted T cell fraction (not recorded which). These receptors were obtained from a male donor with ankylosing spondylitis or in good health (not recorded which).

This clonotype showed up many times. V is TRBV5-1 and J is TRBJ2-1, with 12 positions matching TRBD2. Germline-derived CDR1 and CDR2 are SGHRS and YFSETQ. This CDR3 spans 15 amino acids. V lost 2 bases and J lost 7; bases outside the gene matches: 4. As DNA, the CDR3 is TGCGCCAGCAGCTTTTCAGGGACTAGCGGGAATGAGCAGTTCTTC. It translates to CASSFSGTSGNEQFF.

This clonotype has ten or more counts. One junction end does not reproduce the germline sequence, and a read error may be involved. V is TRBV5-5 and J is TRBJ2-2, with TRBD1 identical over 8 bases. From germline, CDR1 is SGHKS and CDR2 YYEKEE (reference sequence). The CDR3 spans 15 residues. CDR3 coding DNA: TGTGCCAGCAGCACCCACAGGGGGATTGGGCCAGAGCAGTTTTTT. Protein product: CASSTHRGIGPEQFF.

This clonotype was counted many times. The chain carries TRBV7-3 and TRBJ2-1; D might be TRBD1 or TRBD2, each matching 5 bases. This CDR3 comprises 16 residues. CDR1 SGHTA and CDR2 FQGTGA come from the germline V gene. V was trimmed by 2 bases and J by 0 bases, leaving 11 bases between them. CDR3 coding DNA: TGTGCCAGCAGCTTATTGGGGACCGTCTCCTACAATGAGCAGTTCTTC. This encodes CASSLLGTVSYNEQFF.

This clonotype was seen repeatedly, ten times or more. The chain has TRBV5-1 and TRBJ2-1, with 14 bases fitting TRBD2. The CDR3 loop spans 16 amino acids. CDR1 SGHRS and CDR2 YFSETQ come from the germline V gene. Unmatched junction bases numbered 7, after V lost 2 bases and J lost 9 bases. CDR3 bases: TGCGCCAGCAGCTTAGGACTAGCGGGAGGTTTTGGTGAGCAGTTCTTC. It is translated as CASSLGLAGGFGEQFF.

This clonotype has only a few counts. A single base separates this from a much larger clone, so it may be a read error. CDR3 residues: CVSSPLGQGASRNTEAFF. For the CDR3, the DNA is TGCGTCAGCAGCCCGCTGGGACAGGGGGCCTCTCGGAACACTGAAGCTTTCTTT. V usage is TRBV5-1 and J usage is TRBJ1-1; 12 positions match TRBD1. The CDR3 extends over 18 amino acids. Germline loops: CDR1 SGHRS, CDR2 YFSETQ.

The sample holds a few counts of this clonotype. The V call is TRBV19, the J call TRBJ2-2, with D perhaps TRBD2 (6 bases). This CDR3 is built from 16 residues. The germline V gene encodes CDR1 LNHDA and CDR2 SQIVND (reference sequence). With 6 bases removed from V and 1 base from J, the gap between germline ends came to 15 bases. This CDR3 reads CASRRRTGENTGELFF. For the CDR3, the DNA is TGTGCCAGTAGGCGGAGGACGGGGGAGAACACCGGGGAGCTGTTTTTT.

There are many counts of this clonotype. The CDR3 reads CASSRAQGDTQYF. DNA for the CDR3: TGTGCCAGCAGCCGGGCTCAGGGGGATACGCAGTATTTT. This rearrangement joins TRBV7-9 to TRBJ2-3, with D maybe TRBD1 (6 bases). The CDR3 spans 13 residues. With 5 bases removed from V and 6 bases from J, the gap between germline ends came to 12 bases. Per germline, CDR1 SEHNR and CDR2 FQNEAQ (reference sequence).

This clonotype was seen repeatedly, ten times or more. The chain has TRBV9 and TRBJ2-1; D is possibly TRBD1 (6 bases). CDR1 and CDR2 from the germline V gene are SGDLS and YYNGEE. The CDR3 spans 16 residues. V was trimmed by 3 bases and J by 4 bases, leaving 17 bases between them. This CDR3 is CASSGSGTPNYNEQFF. CDR3 nucleotides: TGTGCCAGCAGCGGCTCCGGGACACCCAATTACAATGAGCAGTTCTTC.

This clonotype occurred many times. This rearrangement joins TRBV10-1 to TRBJ1-2, with TRBD1 as a possible D gene (5 bases). Between the trimmed V and J ends, which lost 2 bases and 3 bases, there was a span of 16 bases. CDR3 length: 16 residues. Germline lookup yields CDR1 WNHNN and CDR2 SYGVQD (reference sequence). DNA for the CDR3: TGCGCCAGCAGTGAGGTACAGGCGCCTAACTACTATGGCTACACCTTC. This gives the protein CASSEVQAPNYYGYTF.

This clonotype has at least ten counts. This chain links TRBV7-9 with TRBJ2-1, with D possibly matching TRBD2 (6 bases). Germline V gives CDR1 SEHNR, CDR2 FQNEAQ (reference sequence). V was clipped by 7 bases and J by 3 bases, with 19 bases between them. The CDR3 has 16 residues. The CDR3 region is CASTAPAGSIYNEQFF. CDR3 nucleotides: TGTGCCAGCACCGCACCCGCGGGAAGTATCTACAATGAGCAGTTCTTC.

This clonotype was detected ten times or more. J is TRBJ2-7 and V is TRBV5-8; 9 nucleotides align to TRBD1. The CDR3 extends over 15 amino acids. The V and J ends lost 5 bases and 0 bases, in that order; junction bases with no gene match: 6. CDR1 and CDR2 from the germline V gene are SGHTS and YDEGEE. This CDR3 reads CASSPGTGYSYEQYF. In DNA, the CDR3 is TGTGCCAGCAGTCCCGGGACAGGGTACTCCTACGAGCAGTACTTC.

As regards this clonotype: Relative to the germline gene, one junction end is altered; a read error may explain this. CDR3: CCARDESWDAVSYNEQFF. The CDR3 region has the DNA TGCTGTGCTAGAGATGAGAGCTGGGACGCCGTTTCCTACAATGAGCAGTTCTTC. The V and J genes are TRBV20-1 and TRBJ2-1; D is possibly TRBD1 or TRBD2 (5 bases each). The length of the CDR3 is 18 residues. Germline V lookup: CDR1 DFQATT, CDR2 SNEGSKA (reference sequence).

This clonotype was seen many times. The chain couples TRBV15 to TRBJ1-1; TRBD1 is a possible D gene (6 bases). V dropped 8 bases and J dropped 8 bases, with 24 bases sitting between them. There are 15 residues in the CDR3. CDR1 and CDR2 (germline): LNHNV, YYDKDF (reference sequence). CDR3 amino acids: CATERYGTTGLEAFF. CDR3 DNA sequence: TGTGCCACCGAGAGGTATGGGACAACGGGCCTGGAAGCTTTCTTT.

In this sample, this clonotype turned up a few times. V usage is TRBV4-1 and J usage is TRBJ2-3, with D possibly matching TRBD2 (5 bases). V was clipped by 4 bases and J by 4 bases, with 18 bases between them. Per the germline V gene, CDR1 is MGHRA and CDR2 is YSYEKL. The CDR3 has 16 residues. The CDR3 DNA reads TGCGCCAGCAGCCCTTCGGAGCGGAGCTTGCCAGATACGCAGTATTTT. Residues: CASSPSERSLPDTQYF.

This clonotype was counted between two and nine times. This chain uses TRBV4-1 with TRBJ1-1; D ambiguous. Trimming removed 0 bases at V and 1 base at J, with 9 bases between. The CDR3 extends over 15 amino acids. Germline CDR1 is MGHRA and CDR2 is YSYEKL. The CDR3 sequence is CASSQDHPGNTEAFF. CDR3 nucleotides: TGCGCCAGCAGCCAAGATCATCCTGGGAACACTGAAGCTTTCTTT.

This clonotype showed up many times. This chain joins TRBV29-1 and TRBJ2-7; TRBD2 matches 8 bases. The CDR3 covers 15 residues. Germline V gene sequence: CDR1 SQVTM, CDR2 ANQGSEA. V lost 3 bases and J lost 2; bases outside the gene matches: 9. In DNA, the CDR3 is TGCAGCGTTGACGGCCTAGCGGGTAAAGCCTACGAGCAGTACTTC. It is translated as CSVDGLAGKAYEQYF.

Many counts were recorded for this clonotype. The chain is built from TRBV12-3 or TRBV12-4 and TRBJ1-5; tentative D call: TRBD1 (6 bases). V dropped 6 bases and J dropped 7 bases, with 19 bases sitting between them. The CDR3 length is 15 residues. CDR3 DNA sequence: TGTGCCAGCAGCTTCGGGGCAGGGGATGTGCAGCCCCAGCATTTT. Its translation is CASSFGAGDVQPQHF.

This clonotype showed up many times. The chain is built from TRBV6-5 and TRBJ2-1; maybe TRBD1 (6 bases). V was clipped by 6 bases and J by 5 bases, with 17 bases between them. The length of the CDR3 is 15 residues. Per germline, CDR1 MNHEY and CDR2 SVGAGI. The CDR3 DNA follows: TGTGCCAGCAGCTACAGGGCGATAAATAACAATGAGCAGTTCTTC. Its protein is CASSYRAINNNEQFF.

This clonotype occurred many times. The chain is built from TRBV28 and TRBJ2-7, with 10 bases matching TRBD2. This CDR3 is 15 amino acids long. In germline, CDR1 is MDHEN, CDR2 SYDVKM. Trimming at V came to 4 bases and at J to 2 bases, leaving 5 bases not matched to a gene. The CDR3 is CASSSLAGAPYEQYF. Written as DNA, the CDR3 is TGTGCCAGCAGTTCTCTAGCGGGAGCCCCCTACGAGCAGTACTTC.

V gene TRBV7-9 combines with J gene TRBJ2-7; D gene uncertain. CDR3 length equals 15 residues. Germline V gene lookup returns CDR1 SEHNR and CDR2 FQNEAQ (reference sequence). Trimming removed 0 bases at V and 3 bases at J, with 12 bases between. The CDR3 region has the DNA TGTGCCAGCAGCTTAGCGCCGGACGGTAACTACGAGCAGTACTTC. Encoded protein: CASSLAPDGNYEQYF.

This clonotype has more than one count but fewer than ten. The chain links TRBV7-8 to TRBJ2-1, with TRBD2 matching 8 bases. The CDR3 length is 18 residues. CDR1 is SGHVS, CDR2 FQNEAQ, per germline. The V segment lost 0 bases and the J segment 2 bases; nucleotides outside the gene matches: 9. The CDR3 nucleotides are TGTGCCAGCAGCTTAGCCCACGGGGGGGGGGATGCCTACAATGAGCAGTTCTTC. Protein product: CASSLAHGGGDAYNEQFF.

This clonotype was seen repeatedly, ten times or more. The chain joins TRBV19 to TRBJ2-7; D might be TRBD2 (6 bases). The CDR3 spans 11 residues. Germline CDR1 LNHDA, CDR2 SQIVND (reference sequence). V lost 3 bases, J lost 7 bases, and 7 bases lay in between. The CDR3 loop is CASSIRGEQYF. The CDR3 bases are TGTGCCAGTAGTATTCGGGGGGAGCAGTACTTC.

Many counts were recorded for this clonotype. The chain combines TRBV3-1 with TRBJ2-1; maybe TRBD2 (6 bases). V was cut by 3 bases and J by 6 bases, with 15 bases left in between. The CDR3 totals 15 residues. CDR1 is LGHDT and CDR2 is YNNKEL in the germline V gene (reference sequence). This chain's CDR3 is CASSHLALAGNEQFF. The CDR3 DNA sequence: TGTGCCAGCAGCCATTTGGCACTAGCTGGCAATGAGCAGTTCTTC.

The chain has TRBV11-3 and TRBJ1-5; D is ambiguous. The germline gives CDR1 SGHNT, CDR2 YENEEA. The CDR3 runs to 11 residues. V lost 5 bases, J lost 5 bases, and 4 bases lay in between. CDR3 protein: CASSGYQPQHF. DNA of the CDR3: TGTGCCAGCAGCGGTTATCAGCCCCAGCATTTT.

This clonotype showed up many times. The chain has TRBV29-1 and TRBJ1-2; D ambiguous. This CDR3 is 14 amino acids long. With 5 bases removed from V and 2 bases from J, the gap between germline ends came to 15 bases. Germline assignment: CDR1 SQVTM and CDR2 ANQGSEA. CDR3: CSVNTGGGNYGYTF. CDR3 nucleotide sequence: TGCAGCGTTAACACCGGAGGAGGGAACTATGGCTACACCTTC. Combining the CDR3 with reference TRBV29-1 and TRBJ1-2 gives the whole variable domain SAVISQKPSRDICQRGTSLTIQCQVDSQVTMMFWYRQQPGQSLTLIATANQGSEATYESGFVIDKFPISRPNLTFSTLTVSNMSPEDSSIYLCSVNTGGGNYGYTFGSGTRLTVV.

There are many counts of this clonotype. Sequence at one end of the junction differs from germline and may be a read error. The V call is TRBV20-1, the J call TRBJ2-7; 8 bases are a match to TRBD2. Germline V lookup: CDR1 DFQATT, CDR2 SNEGSKA (reference sequence). This CDR3 spans 15 amino acids. The CDR3 nucleotides are TGCAGTGCTCCCACTAGCGGTCTTAGAGCATACGAGCAGCACTTC. Its protein is CSAPTSGLRAYEQHF.

This clonotype was observed at least ten times. The chain has TRBV27 and TRBJ2-3, with 8 bases matching TRBD1. The CDR3 contains 14 residues. CDR1 and CDR2 from the germline V gene are MNHEY and SMNVEV (reference sequence). J lost 2 bases, V lost 9 bases, and 7 bases had no gene match. CDR3: CASPTGEDTDTQYF. As DNA, the CDR3 is TGTGCCAGTCCGACAGGGGAAGACACAGATACGCAGTATTTT.

Many counts were recorded for this clonotype. The chain carries TRBV30 and TRBJ1-5; possibly TRBD1 for D (6 bases). V was shortened by 1 base and J by 3 bases, with 10 bases between the two germline ends. The CDR3 loop spans 14 amino acids. Germline values: CDR1 GTSNPN, CDR2 SVGIG (reference sequence). CDR3 amino acids: CAWSAGQFNQPQHF. DNA for the CDR3: TGTGCCTGGAGTGCCGGACAGTTCAATCAGCCCCAGCATTTT.

The chain recombines TRBV5-1 with TRBJ1-2; TRBD1 matches at 10 bases. Germline CDR1 reads SGHRS; CDR2 reads YFSETQ. The CDR3 is made up of 15 amino acids. The junction had 12 bases not matched to a gene; V was cut back by 3 bases and J by 10 bases. The CDR3 region has the DNA TGCGCCAGCAGCTGGACCCCGGGACAGGGGCTGTCCTACACCTTC. This codes for CASSWTPGQGLSYTF.

This clonotype was seen ten or more times. The chain uses TRBV29-1 and TRBJ2-2, with D unclear. CDR1 and CDR2 from the germline V gene are SQVTM and ANQGSEA. The CDR3 runs to 11 residues. Trimming removed 3 bases from V and 6 bases from J, with 5 bases in between. CDR3: CSVERSGELFF. The CDR3, as DNA: TGCAGCGTTGAGAGGTCCGGGGAGCTGTTTTTT.